This T cell receptor (beta chain) originates from a study of T cell responses to AZD1222 COVID-19 vaccine. The CDR3 runs to 13 residues. CDR1 is SGHTA and CDR2 is FQGTGA in the germline V gene. V shed 2 bases and J shed 5 bases, with 9 bases lying between them. The repertoire was sequenced with immunoSEQ multiplex PCR; TCRdb's copy has only in-frame clones and lacks some. The sample lists about 67,000 clones, approximately 80% seen once, with around 21% in the top ten. Details on this clone: The antigen remains undetermined.

Whole-study findings and limits: The study identified only 6 or 7 AZD1222 recipients as seropositive at baseline. Donors skewed white British and female; clonal diversity was possibly underestimated.

The sequence derives from an adult in good health. This rearrangement joins TRBV7-3 to TRBJ2-5; no firm D call. The sequencing here drew on peripheral blood, taken on day 0 of AZD1222 vaccination. The CDR3 sequence: CASSLGTQETQYF. The CDR3 coding sequence is TGTGCCAGCAGCTTAGGCACCCAGGAGACCCAGTACTTC.